These 14 T cell receptor beta chains came from one sample sequenced in a study of T cell repertoires in cytomegalovirus infection. MiXCR was run by TCRdb on the reads, yielding one entry per CDR3 protein. Seen here are roughly 500,000 distinct CDR3 sequences, 11% observed once, and the top ten hold 10%. Sequencing was performed on PBMCs. The receptors originated from a human donor in good health (CMV status not recorded). Some clones in this sample may be carry-over from other donors' samples.

Ten or more counts support this clonotype. The CDR3 sequence: CSARDKDRGNQPQHF. The DNA for the CDR3 is TGCAGTGCTAGAGATAAGGACAGGGGCAATCAGCCCCAGCATTTT. V is TRBV20-1 and J is TRBJ1-5; 8 bases fit TRBD1. This CDR3 has 15 residues. V lost 0 bases to trimming and J lost 2 bases; unmatched junction nucleotides: 3. The germline V gene encodes CDR1 DFQATT and CDR2 SNEGSKA (reference sequence).

This clonotype was recorded at least ten times. The genes are TRBV7-6 and TRBJ2-7; TRBD2 agrees at 8 bases. The CDR3 is made up of 18 amino acids. Germline CDR1 reads SGHVS; CDR2 reads FNYEAQ. The trim removed 4 bases at V and 5 bases at J, leaving 19 bases unmatched. The CDR3: CASSSLEAGDWYIDEQYF. The CDR3 nucleotides read TGTGCCAGCAGCTCATTGGAAGCGGGAGACTGGTACATTGACGAGCAGTACTTC.

In this sample, this clonotype turned up many times. The chain uses TRBV20-1 and TRBJ2-3; maybe TRBD1 (7 bases). There are 16 residues in the CDR3. Deletions cut 0 bases from V and 0 bases from J, with 13 bases between. Germline V lookup: CDR1 DFQATT, CDR2 SNEGSKA (reference sequence). CDR3 amino acids: CSARDIRGASTDTQYF. In nucleotides, the CDR3 is TGCAGTGCTAGAGATATCAGGGGGGCTAGCACAGATACGCAGTATTTT.

This clonotype was seen at least ten times. The chain couples TRBV7-9 to TRBJ1-1; D remains ambiguous. Germline CDR1 is SEHNR and CDR2 is FQNEAQ (reference sequence). V was shortened by 7 bases and J by 5 bases, with 11 bases between the two germline ends. CDR3 length: 12 amino acids. CDR3 coding DNA: TGTGCCAGCACCACGGAGGGAACTGAAGCTTTCTTT. Translated: CASTTEGTEAFF.

The chain couples TRBV5-8 to TRBJ2-3, with D unresolved. Germline values: CDR1 SGHTS, CDR2 YDEGEE. This CDR3 spans 13 amino acids. Trimming shortened V by 2 bases and J by 6 bases, and 10 bases separated the two germline ends. CDR3 amino acids: CASSFELVDTQYF. The CDR3 coding sequence is TGTGCCAGCAGCTTCGAGCTGGTGGATACGCAGTATTTT.

This clonotype occurred a few times. This CDR3 is CSVEDRQGAITEAFF. The CDR3 DNA is TGCAGCGTTGAAGATAGGCAGGGGGCGATCACTGAAGCTTTCTTT. V is TRBV29-1 and J is TRBJ1-1; 8 nucleotides agree with TRBD1. The V and J ends lost 0 bases and 4 bases, in that order; junction bases with no gene match: 7. Germline V lookup: CDR1 SQVTM, CDR2 ANQGSEA. This CDR3 is built from 15 residues.

This clonotype has only a few counts. V usage is TRBV2 and J usage is TRBJ2-4; TRBD2 aligns across 12 bases. The CDR3 totals 16 residues. The V segment lost 6 bases and the J segment 7 bases; nucleotides outside the gene matches: 10. CDR1 is SNHLY, CDR2 FYNNEI, per germline. The CDR3 DNA reads as TGTGCCAGCAGGGGTCCGGGACTAGCGGGCGGGAACATTCAGTACTTC. Its protein is CASRGPGLAGGNIQYF.

This clonotype showed up many times. The chain employs TRBV20-1 and TRBJ2-1; TRBD2 matches at 10 bases. The J segment lost 6 bases and the V segment lost 3 bases, leaving 11 bases of the junction unmatched. Germline-derived CDR1 and CDR2 are DFQATT and SNEGSKA (reference sequence). The CDR3 covers 16 residues. The CDR3 DNA sequence: TGCAGTGCTAGTCCGCGGTGGCTAGCGGGAGTCAATGAGCAGTTCTTC. Residues: CSASPRWLAGVNEQFF.

This clonotype occurred a few times. The CDR3 spells CASSSPGVETQYF. The CDR3 region has the DNA TGTGCCAGCAGCTCACCGGGAGTTGAGACCCAGTACTTC. The genes are TRBV7-9 and TRBJ2-5; possibly TRBD2 for D (6 bases). There are 13 residues in the CDR3. Germline lookup yields CDR1 SEHNR and CDR2 FQNEAQ (reference sequence). V was clipped by 4 bases and J by 5 bases, with 11 bases between them.

This clonotype was seen a few times. The J gene is TRBJ1-5, the V gene TRBV7-9, with D possibly being TRBD1 (5 bases). Per the germline V gene, CDR1 is SEHNR and CDR2 is FQNEAQ (reference sequence). This CDR3 is built from 14 residues. Trimming removed 5 bases at V and 4 bases at J, with 12 bases between. CDR3 protein: CASSGEDRNQPQHF. CDR3 DNA: TGTGCCAGCAGCGGAGAAGACAGAAATCAGCCCCAGCATTTT.

At least ten counts were recorded for this clonotype. Here the CDR3 DNA reads TGTGCCAGCAGCTTAGCGGTGGGTGCGCGGGGGGTGTTGGATACGCAGTATTTT. As protein: CASSLAVGARGVLDTQYF. The rearrangement uses TRBV11-1 and TRBJ2-3; TRBD2 matches 8 bases. CDR1 is SGHAT, CDR2 FQDESV, per germline (reference sequence). V lost 0 bases to trimming and J lost 6 bases; unmatched junction nucleotides: 14. CDR3 length equals 18 residues.

This clonotype came up many times. The chain recombines TRBV15 with TRBJ2-5; the D gene is possibly TRBD2 (6 bases). Trimming took off 5 bases at V and 4 bases at J, with 20 bases between the two ends. The CDR3 has 16 amino acids. Germline CDR1 and CDR2: LNHNV and YYDKDF (reference sequence). This CDR3 reads CATSRYRPGTGETQYF. The CDR3 bases are TGTGCCACCAGCCGTTATCGACCCGGGACTGGAGAGACCCAGTACTTC.

This clonotype has ten or more counts. This rearrangement joins TRBV28 to TRBJ2-5; D may be TRBD2 (5 bases). The germline gives CDR1 MDHEN, CDR2 SYDVKM. This CDR3 contains 14 residues. Trimming left V 5 bases short and J 5 bases short, with 15 bases between. The DNA for the CDR3 is TGTGCCAGCAGTATCCGAGGGAGCGGCGAGACCCAGTACTTC. The encoded protein is CASSIRGSGETQYF.

This clonotype was counted ten times or more. The chain links TRBV5-1 to TRBJ2-7; D might be TRBD1 or TRBD2, each matching 6 bases. The germline V gene encodes CDR1 SGHRS and CDR2 YFSETQ. CDR3 size: 15 residues. V lost 3 bases and J 1 base, leaving 14 bases between the germline ends. The CDR3 DNA sequence: TGCGCCAGCAGCTGGGGGGACATGTCGTCCTACGAGCAGTACTTC. This gives the protein CASSWGDMSSYEQYF.